This T cell receptor beta chain was recovered during a study of shared clonotypes between healthy human individuals. The CDR3 totals 14 residues. Using immunoSEQ multiplex PCR, the repertoire was profiled, and TCRdb retains in-frame clones only, with some absent. The data hold about 120,000 clones, with 68% observed a single time. The specimen sequenced was memory CD8+ T cells sorted from blood. The subset denotes: CD45RO+ cells pooled with CCR7-negative TemRA cells. This sequence originates from a woman aged 25-40 years in good health. The chain combines TRBV5-2 with TRBJ1-1; the D call TRBD1 from the table was never checked on the DNA. TRBV5-2 is a known pseudogene. The CDR3 sequence: CASSASTENTEAFF. DNA for the CDR3: TGTGCCAGCAGCGCCTCGACAGAGAACACTGAAGCTTTCTTT.